A single sample gave rise to the 22 T cell receptor beta chains below, sequenced in a study of cytomegalovirus exposure and HLA in healthy donors. The data were produced by immunoSEQ multiplex PCR, yet TCRdb's version contains in-frame clones alone and is incomplete. The table lists 110,000 or so clones, 70% to 90% of them singletons. The source material was PBMCs. Receptors were obtained from a woman between 25 and 40 years old in good health and CMV-seronegative.

The gene calls are TRBV5-4 and TRBJ1-1; possibly TRBD1 for D (6 bases). The CDR3 has 14 amino acids. V lost 4 bases and J 3 bases, leaving 13 bases between the germline ends. Germline CDR1 SGHNT, CDR2 YYREEE (reference sequence). The CDR3 sequence: CASSPPGAYTEAFF. CDR3 coding DNA: TGTGCCAGCAGCCCCCCAGGGGCATACACTGAAGCTTTCTTT.

The V gene is TRBV6-1, the J gene TRBJ2-5, with 7 bases matching TRBD2. V was pared by 4 bases and J by 4 bases, with 3 bases of the junction left unmatched. The CDR3 has 13 residues. Germline V gene data show CDR1 as MNHNS and CDR2 as SASEGT. The CDR3: CASSAGGIETQYF. Here the CDR3 DNA reads TGTGCCAGCAGTGCGGGGGGTATAGAGACCCAGTACTTC.

The chain uses TRBV6-1 and TRBJ1-1, with D uncertain. The CDR3 totals 15 residues. Trimming cost V 2 bases and J 4 bases, with 14 bases left between them. Germline V gene sequence: CDR1 MNHNS, CDR2 SASEGT. The CDR3 loop is CASSEWRVKGTEAFF. The CDR3 nucleotides are TGTGCCAGCAGTGAATGGAGGGTCAAAGGCACTGAAGCTTTCTTT.

This chain joins TRBV5-6 and TRBJ2-7, with 7 nucleotides matching TRBD2. This CDR3 has 15 amino acids. Germline CDR1 reads SGHDT; CDR2 reads YYEEEE. V gave up 6 bases and J gave up 5 bases; unmatched junction bases: 14. CDR3 nucleotides: TGTGCCAGCACCCCGGGGGGAAGAAACCCCCACGAGCAGTACTTC. Protein: CASTPGGRNPHEQYF. Using reference TRBV5-6 and TRBJ2-7 for the parts outside the CDR3, the full variable domain is DAGVTQSPTHLIKTRGQQVTLRCSPKSGHDTVSWYQQALGQGPQFIFQYYEEEERQRGNFPDRFSGHQFPNYSSELNVNALLLGDSALYLCASTPGGRNPHEQYFGPGTRLTVT.

This chain uses TRBV30 with TRBJ1-5; D perhaps matches TRBD1 (5 bases). With 5 bases removed from V and 2 bases from J, the gap between germline ends came to 13 bases. Germline V gives CDR1 GTSNPN, CDR2 SVGIG (reference sequence). The CDR3 is 14 amino acids. In DNA, the CDR3 is TGTGCCTGGGACATAAAAGGGGGCAATCAGCCCCAGCATTTT. Protein sequence: CAWDIKGGNQPQHF. Complete variable domain (other parts from reference TRBV30 and TRBJ1-5): SQTIHQWPATLVQPVGSPLSLECTVEGTSNPNLYWYRQAAGRGLQLLFYSVGIGQISSEVPQNLSASRPQDRQFILSSKKLLLSDSGFYLCAWDIKGGNQPQHFGDGTRLSIL.

The rearrangement joins TRBV5-6 to TRBJ2-5, with 14 bases aligning to TRBD2. The CDR3 is 14 residues long. Germline CDR1 SGHDT, CDR2 YYEEEE. V was pared by 5 bases and J by 6 bases, with 3 bases of the junction left unmatched. CDR3 DNA sequence: TGTGCCAGCAGTTGGACTAGCGGGGGGAAGACCCAGTACTTC. It codes for CASSWTSGGKTQYF. Based on the CDR3 plus reference TRBV5-6 and TRBJ2-5, the full variable domain is DAGVTQSPTHLIKTRGQQVTLRCSPKSGHDTVSWYQQALGQGPQFIFQYYEEEERQRGNFPDRFSGHQFPNYSSELNVNALLLGDSALYLCASSWTSGGKTQYFGPGTRLLVL.

The V gene is TRBV9, the J gene TRBJ2-7; D may be TRBD1 (6 bases). Germline loops: CDR1 SGDLS, CDR2 YYNGEE. V shed 0 bases and J shed 2 bases, with 12 bases lying between them. This CDR3 spans 15 amino acids. CDR3 in amino acids: CASSVEGETTYEQYF. DNA for the CDR3: TGTGCCAGCAGCGTAGAGGGGGAGACTACCTACGAGCAGTACTTC.

The chain joins TRBV6-6 to TRBJ1-2; tentative D call: TRBD1 (5 bases). The V end lost 5 bases, the J end lost 2 bases, and 15 bases lay between the germline ends. Germline V lookup: CDR1 MNHNY, CDR2 SVGAGI (reference sequence). The CDR3 has 15 amino acids. The CDR3 loop is CASSAPDRLNYGYTF. The CDR3 nucleotides are TGTGCCAGCAGTGCCCCAGACAGACTCAACTATGGCTACACCTTC.

The chain joins TRBV7-9 to TRBJ2-2; TRBD1 agrees at 8 bases. CDR1 and CDR2 (germline): SEHNR, FQNEAQ (reference sequence). The CDR3 spans 15 residues. J lost 7 bases, V lost 1 base, and 5 bases had no gene match. This CDR3 reads CASSLVAGGIGELFF. The CDR3 nucleotides are TGTGCCAGCAGCTTAGTTGCAGGGGGCATCGGGGAGCTGTTTTTT.

Only a few counts were recorded for this clone. The CDR3 region is CASSGGQGAADTQYF. The CDR3 DNA sequence: TGTGCCAGCAGTGGGGGACAGGGGGCCGCAGATACGCAGTATTTT. The V and J genes are TRBV6-1 and TRBJ2-3; the match to TRBD1 covers 12 bases. The germline CDR1 and CDR2 sequences are MNHNS and SASEGT. The CDR3 spans 15 residues. Germline trimming cut 4 bases from V and 4 bases from J; bases unmatched to any gene: 3.

As DNA, the CDR3 is TGCGCCAGCAGCTTTCGGTCCCCTCTAGCTACCACCTCCTACGAGCAGTACTTC. Translating it yields CASSFRSPLATTSYEQYF. The chain is built from TRBV5-1 and TRBJ2-7, with D perhaps TRBD2 (5 bases). The ends were cut back, 2 bases at V and 0 bases at J, with 21 bases in the middle. CDR1 is SGHRS and CDR2 is YFSETQ in the germline V gene. There are 18 residues in the CDR3.

This clone was counted once. The rearrangement uses TRBV4-3 and TRBJ1-2; 8 positions match TRBD1. The CDR3 sequence is 15 residues long. The trim removed 0 bases at V and 8 bases at J, leaving 8 bases unmatched. The germline V gene encodes CDR1 LGHNA and CDR2 YSLEER. The CDR3 protein is CASSQDQTQGVGYTF. CDR3 coding DNA: TGCGCCAGCAGCCAAGATCAAACACAGGGGGTCGGCTACACCTTC.

Turning to this clone: This sample also contains other DNA sequences that code for the same CDR3. This sequence joins TRBV7-2 and TRBJ2-1, with D uncertain. The CDR3 has 13 residues. Trimming left V 0 bases short and J 5 bases short, with 5 bases between. Germline CDR1 SGHTA, CDR2 FQGNSA. The CDR3 region is CASSLARDNEQFF. In nucleotides, the CDR3 is TGTGCCAGCAGCTTAGCGAGAGACAATGAGCAGTTCTTC.

The chain couples TRBV7-2 to TRBJ2-5; weak D call: TRBD1 (7 bases). With 2 bases removed from V and 7 bases from J, the gap between germline ends came to 23 bases. This CDR3 is built from 17 residues. Germline loops: CDR1 SGHTA, CDR2 FQGNSA. Here the CDR3 DNA reads TGTGCCAGCAGCTTAAGCCCCCGACCAGGGGGAGGTGTGACCCAGTACTTC. Protein sequence: CASSLSPRPGGGVTQYF.

The V call is TRBV7-2, the J call TRBJ2-3; 12 bases line up with TRBD2. The length of the CDR3 is 18 residues. The V and J ends lost 2 bases and 0 bases, in that order; junction bases with no gene match: 6. In germline, CDR1 is SGHTA, CDR2 FQGNSA. CDR3 loop: CASSLRLAGEASTDTQYF. DNA of the CDR3: TGTGCCAGCAGCTTACGACTAGCGGGGGAAGCTAGCACAGATACGCAGTATTTT. Full variable domain (remainder filled in from reference TRBV7-2 and TRBJ2-3): GAGVSQSPSNKVTEKGKDVELRCDPISGHTALYWYRQSLGQGLEFLIYFQGNSAPDKSGLPSDRFSAERTGGSVSTLTIQRTQQEDSAVYLCASSLRLAGEASTDTQYFGPGTRLTVL.

Points on this clone: The sample holds other DNA sequences that translate to the same CDR3. The CDR3 sequence: CASSQERGGYNEQFF. The CDR3 bases are TGCGCCAGCAGCCAGGAGCGGGGGGGATACAATGAGCAGTTCTTC. The chain uses TRBV4-3 and TRBJ2-1, with 10 bases aligning to TRBD2. CDR3 length: 15 amino acids. With V trimmed by 3 bases and J by 4 bases, 3 bases remained unmatched. Germline V CDR1 and CDR2: LGHNA, YSLEER.

This chain links TRBV5-1 with TRBJ2-7; 7 positions agree with TRBD1. Germline V gene lookup returns CDR1 SGHRS and CDR2 YFSETQ. This CDR3 is 14 amino acids long. V shed 4 bases, J shed 2 bases, and the junction held 6 bases outside the gene matches. The CDR3: CASSHRQGPYEQYF. The DNA for the CDR3 is TGCGCCAGCAGCCACAGACAGGGACCCTACGAGCAGTACTTC.

The chain employs TRBV7-2 and TRBJ2-1; 8 positions agree with TRBD1. The CDR3 totals 15 residues. The germline CDR1 and CDR2 sequences are SGHTA and FQGNSA. J was trimmed by 5 bases and V by 4 bases; bases with no gene match: 7. For the CDR3, the DNA is TGTGCCAGCAGCTCCCAGGGGGCGCTGAACAATGAGCAGTTCTTC. Protein: CASSSQGALNNEQFF.

This rearrangement joins TRBV2 to TRBJ1-1; D call uncertain. The CDR3 is made up of 13 amino acids. Deletions cut 6 bases from V and 1 base from J, with 9 bases between. The germline gives CDR1 SNHLY, CDR2 FYNNEI. The CDR3 loop reads CASRSVANTEAFF. The CDR3 coding sequence is TGTGCCAGCAGGTCAGTCGCGAACACTGAAGCTTTCTTT.

This clone appeared once. This chain's CDR3 is CASSDAGGQGANEKLFF. The CDR3 DNA is TGTGCCAGCAGCGACGCCGGGGGACAGGGGGCTAATGAAAAACTGTTTTTT. The V and J genes are TRBV2 and TRBJ1-4, with 11 bases lining up with TRBD1. CDR3 length: 17 amino acids. The germline gives CDR1 SNHLY, CDR2 FYNNEI. J gave up 3 bases and V 6 bases, and 9 bases lay outside the gene matches.

The chain employs TRBV5-1 and TRBJ2-4; no clear D. This CDR3 has 15 amino acids. V gave up 1 base and J gave up 8 bases, with 16 bases separating them. CDR1 and CDR2 from the germline V gene are SGHRS and YFSETQ. CDR3 sequence (DNA): TGCGCCAGCAGCTTGAACTCAGCTACTAAGGACATTCAGTACTTC. Translated, it gives CASSLNSATKDIQYF.

The J gene is TRBJ2-3, the V gene TRBV27; TRBD2 is a possible D gene (5 bases). The CDR3 runs 15 residues. In germline, CDR1 is MNHEY, CDR2 SMNVEV (reference sequence). The ends were cut back, 5 bases at V and 1 base at J, with 13 bases in the middle. This CDR3 reads CASSRPGIGTDTQYF. The CDR3 DNA reads TGTGCCAGCAGTCGACCGGGGATCGGCACAGATACGCAGTATTTT.